The following is a T cell receptor beta chain sequence with its context. The record originates from a study of T cell responses to AZD1222 COVID-19 vaccine. With 0 bases removed from V and 7 bases from J, the gap between germline ends came to 13 bases. The CDR3 extends over 15 amino acids. Germline loops: CDR1 SGHRS, CDR2 YFSETQ. Produced via immunoSEQ multiplex PCR; TCRdb's table is partial and in-frame only. Of 120,000 to 150,000 clones in the sample, around 88% were seen once. The sample consisted of peripheral blood, taken on day 0 of AZD1222 vaccination. This chain links TRBV5-1 with TRBJ1-4; D remains unclear. The receptor was derived from an adult in good health. CDR3 residues: CASSLGSMQSEKLFF. The DNA of the CDR3 is TGCGCCAGCAGCTTGGGATCGATGCAGAGTGAAAAACTGTTTTTT.